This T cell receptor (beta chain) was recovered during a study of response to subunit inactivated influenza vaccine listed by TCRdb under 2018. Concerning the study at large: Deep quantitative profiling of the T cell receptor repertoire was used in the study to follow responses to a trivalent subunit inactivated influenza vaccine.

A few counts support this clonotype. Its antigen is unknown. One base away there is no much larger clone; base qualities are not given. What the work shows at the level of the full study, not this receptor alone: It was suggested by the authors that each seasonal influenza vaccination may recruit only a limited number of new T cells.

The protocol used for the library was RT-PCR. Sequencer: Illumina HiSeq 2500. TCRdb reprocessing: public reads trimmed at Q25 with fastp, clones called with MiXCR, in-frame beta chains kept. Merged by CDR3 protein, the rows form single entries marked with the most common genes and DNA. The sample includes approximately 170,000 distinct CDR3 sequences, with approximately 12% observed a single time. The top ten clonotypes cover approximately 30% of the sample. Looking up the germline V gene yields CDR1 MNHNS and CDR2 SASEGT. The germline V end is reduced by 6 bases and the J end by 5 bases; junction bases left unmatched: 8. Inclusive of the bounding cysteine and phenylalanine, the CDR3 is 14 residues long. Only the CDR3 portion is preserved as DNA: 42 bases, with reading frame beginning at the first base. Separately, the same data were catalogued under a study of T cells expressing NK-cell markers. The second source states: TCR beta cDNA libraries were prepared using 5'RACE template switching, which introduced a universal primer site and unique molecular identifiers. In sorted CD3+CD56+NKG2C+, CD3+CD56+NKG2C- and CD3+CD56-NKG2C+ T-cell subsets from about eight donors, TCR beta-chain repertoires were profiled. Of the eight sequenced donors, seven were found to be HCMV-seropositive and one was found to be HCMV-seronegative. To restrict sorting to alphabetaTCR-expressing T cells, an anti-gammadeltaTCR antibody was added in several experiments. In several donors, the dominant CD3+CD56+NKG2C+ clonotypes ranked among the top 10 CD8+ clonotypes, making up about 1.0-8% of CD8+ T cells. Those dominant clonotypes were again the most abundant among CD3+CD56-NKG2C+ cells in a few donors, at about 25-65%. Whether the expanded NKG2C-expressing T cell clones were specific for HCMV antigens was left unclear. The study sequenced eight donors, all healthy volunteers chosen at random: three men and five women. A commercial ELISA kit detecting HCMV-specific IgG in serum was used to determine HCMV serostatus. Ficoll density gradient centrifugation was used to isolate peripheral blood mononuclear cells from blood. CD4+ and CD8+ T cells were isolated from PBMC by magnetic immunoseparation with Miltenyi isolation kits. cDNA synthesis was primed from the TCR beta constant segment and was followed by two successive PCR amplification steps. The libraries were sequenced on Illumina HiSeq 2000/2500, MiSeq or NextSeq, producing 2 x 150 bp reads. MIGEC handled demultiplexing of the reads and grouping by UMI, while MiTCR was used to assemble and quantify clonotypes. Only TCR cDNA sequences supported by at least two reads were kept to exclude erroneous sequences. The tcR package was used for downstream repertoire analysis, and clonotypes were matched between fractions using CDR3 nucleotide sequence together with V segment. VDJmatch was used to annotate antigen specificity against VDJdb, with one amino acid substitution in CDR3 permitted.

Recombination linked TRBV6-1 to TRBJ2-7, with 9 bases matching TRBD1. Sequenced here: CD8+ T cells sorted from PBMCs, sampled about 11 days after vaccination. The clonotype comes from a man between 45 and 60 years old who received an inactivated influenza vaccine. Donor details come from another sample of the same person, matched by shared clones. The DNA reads TGTGCCAGCAGCCCACAGGGGGCAGGCCACGAGCAGTACTTC. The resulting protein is CASSPQGAGHEQYF.